What follows describes a single T cell receptor beta chain. The source of the sample is a study of T cell changes during pregnancy in multiple sclerosis. The data were produced by immunoSEQ multiplex PCR, yet TCRdb's version contains in-frame clones alone and is incomplete. The repertoire holds about 68,000 clones, approximately 92% seen once, with 2.3% in the top ten. Sequencing was performed on peripheral blood, taken in the first trimester of pregnancy. This clonotype was sampled from a female donor with multiple sclerosis, enrolled in a pregnancy study.

The CDR3 sequence: CASSARLAGGVGDTQYF. In nucleotides, the CDR3 is TGTGCCAGCAGTGCCCGACTAGCGGGAGGGGTTGGAGATACGCAGTATTTT. This sequence joins TRBV27 and TRBJ2-3, with TRBD2 identical over 14 bases. The trim removed 5 bases at V and 5 bases at J, leaving 9 bases unmatched. The CDR3 runs to 17 residues. From germline, CDR1 is MNHEY and CDR2 SMNVEV (reference sequence).